This T cell receptor beta chain is from a study of identical twins. TCRdb reanalysed the 5' RACE reads using MiXCR and keeps one entry per CDR3 protein. The repertoire includes 550,000 to 700,000 distinct CDR3 sequences, over 20% of them detected once, and roughly 4% sits in the top ten. Germline V gene sequence: CDR1 SGHKS, CDR2 YYEKEE (reference sequence). V trimming: 0 bases; J trimming: 7 bases; junction bases outside the gene matches: 3. The CDR3 runs to 14 residues. This same sample was also taken into another study, of T cells expressing NK-cell markers. That paper notes: Dominant NKG2C+ clonotypes were found to form about 1.0-8% of CD8+ T cells in more than five donors.

What was sequenced was PBMCs. The chain couples TRBV5-5 to TRBJ2-2; 7 bases fit TRBD2. The sequence came from a woman between 18 and 29 years old in good health. For the CDR3, the DNA is TGTGCCAGCAGCTTGGTGTGGGAGGGCGGGGAGCTGTTTTTT. Residues: CASSLVWEGGELFF.